This T cell receptor beta chain comes out of a study of T-cell memory formation after mild COVID-19. Turning to the study itself: Largely donor-specific sequence clusters came from two donors.

The CDR3 length is 13 residues. The germline gives CDR1 ENHRY, CDR2 SYGVKD. Trimming stripped 3 bases from V and 4 bases from J, with 9 bases between. Each CDR3 protein gets one entry after TCRdb re-called the 5' RACE reads with MiXCR. Among hundreds of thousands of distinct CDR3 sequences listed, approximately 19% were seen once. Study conclusions and caveats: Cross-reactive memory apparently joined, as some responding clones appeared in pre-infection memory.

With respect to this clonotype: Its antigen is not identified.

The chain employs TRBV10-3 and TRBJ2-5; D may be TRBD1 or TRBD2 (5 bases each). This receptor was taken from an adult woman who had mild COVID-19 (a few samples of this study predate the infection). Cell type and time point are not known. Sequencing was performed on PBMCs or a T cell subset sorted from them (not recorded which). The CDR3 protein is CAISELGGETQYF. The CDR3 bases are TGTGCCATCAGTGAACTTGGGGGAGAGACCCAGTACTTC.